This entry lists 21 T cell receptor beta chains sequenced from one sample in a study of T cell responses to AZD1222 COVID-19 vaccine. Clones were read by immunoSEQ multiplex PCR, and TCRdb kept only the in-frame ones, dropping some. Of 150,000 to 200,000 clones in the sample, approximately 94% are singletons; the top ten hold approximately 0.69%. The sequences come from peripheral blood, collected on day 0 of AZD1222 vaccination. The receptor set was obtained from an adult in good health.

J is TRBJ1-2 and V is TRBV10-3; no definite D call. Trimming left V 6 bases short and J 0 bases short, with 5 bases between. The CDR3 extends over 12 amino acids. Germline CDR1 ENHRY, CDR2 SYGVKD. CDR3 DNA sequence: TGTGCCATCAGCGGGGCTAACTATGGCTACACCTTC. This codes for CAISGANYGYTF.

The chain joins TRBV5-6 to TRBJ2-4; tentative D call: TRBD1 (6 bases). V was trimmed by 3 bases and J by 0 bases, leaving 10 bases between them. The CDR3 covers 15 residues. From germline, CDR1 is SGHDT and CDR2 YYEEEE. The DNA of the CDR3 is TGTGCCAGCAGCTACAGGGTACTAGCCAAAAACATTCAGTACTTC. Its translation is CASSYRVLAKNIQYF.

The V gene is TRBV18, the J gene TRBJ1-1, with D uncertain. The CDR3 spans 11 residues. Between the trimmed V and J ends, which lost 8 bases and 5 bases, there was a span of 9 bases. Germline values: CDR1 KGHSH, CDR2 LQKENI. The CDR3 is CASQQRTEAFF. In DNA, the CDR3 is TGTGCCAGCCAACAGAGGACTGAAGCTTTCTTT. The entire variable domain, with the rest obtained from reference TRBV18 and TRBJ1-1, is as follows: NAGVMQNPRHLVRRRGQEARLRCSPMKGHSHVYWYRQLPEEGLKFMVYLQKENIIDESGMPKERFSAEFPKEGPSILRIQQVVRGDSAAYFCASQQRTEAFFGQGTRLTVV.

The V call is TRBV3-1 (or the pseudogene TRBV3-2), the J call TRBJ2-7; TRBD2 matches 8 bases. V gave up 2 bases and J gave up 13 bases; unmatched junction bases: 7. The CDR3 loop spans 12 amino acids. Germline V gives CDR1 LGHDT, CDR2 YNNKEL (reference sequence). This CDR3 reads CASSQTGLERYF. The DNA of the CDR3 is TGTGCCAGCAGCCAAACGGGACTAGAAAGATACTTC.

The chain recombines TRBV14 with TRBJ2-3; 10 nucleotides align to TRBD2. Germline loops: CDR1 SGHDN, CDR2 FVKESK. The CDR3 contains 18 residues. The ends lost 0 bases at V and 1 base at J; junction bases unmatched: 7. CDR3 DNA: TGTGCCAGCAGCCAAGAAGCGGGAGGGTATGTCGGCACAGATACGCAGTATTTT. Encoded protein: CASSQEAGGYVGTDTQYF.

A remark on this clone: The junction does not match germline at one end; this may be a read error. The CDR3 loop reads CASEYGLSYGF. For the CDR3, the DNA is TGTGCCAGTGAGTACGGACTAAGCTACGGGTTC. This sequence joins TRBV19 and TRBJ1-2; D not resolved. The CDR3 has 11 residues. The germline V gene has CDR1 LNHDA and CDR2 SQIVND (reference sequence).

The chain employs TRBV28 and TRBJ1-1; perhaps TRBD1 as D (5 bases). Germline CDR1 is MDHEN and CDR2 is SYDVKM. Trimming took off 3 bases at V and 2 bases at J, with 7 bases between the two ends. The CDR3 is 13 residues long. CDR3 DNA: TGTGCCAGCAGTTTTAGGGGTAACACTGAAGCTTTCTTT. It is translated as CASSFRGNTEAFF.

The chain recombines TRBV6-5 with TRBJ2-3; no clear D gene. The CDR3 length is 13 residues. V dropped 2 bases and J dropped 3 bases, with 6 bases sitting between them. Germline values: CDR1 MNHEY, CDR2 SVGAGI. CDR3 sequence: CASSYDATDTQYF. The CDR3 DNA sequence: TGTGCCAGCAGTTACGACGCGACAGATACGCAGTATTTT.

The chain carries TRBV19 and TRBJ1-1; D uncertain. Germline V CDR1 and CDR2: LNHDA, SQIVND (reference sequence). The CDR3 is 14 amino acids. V lost 6 bases to trimming and J lost 5 bases, with 16 bases between them. The CDR3, as DNA: TGTGCCAGTAGGTACCTGGGTGAAGGGACTGAAGCTTTCTTT. This sequence encodes CASRYLGEGTEAFF.

This clone showed up just once. V gene TRBV5-1 combines with J gene TRBJ2-1; D tentatively fits TRBD1 or TRBD2 (5 bases each). Deletions cut 4 bases from V and 2 bases from J, with 13 bases between. The length of the CDR3 is 15 residues. Per germline, CDR1 SGHRS and CDR2 YFSETQ. Written as DNA, the CDR3 is TGCGCCAGCAGCCTTCTCAGGGAGACCTACAATGAGCAGTTCTTC. Translated, it gives CASSLLRETYNEQFF. The full variable domain, with the rest looked up from reference TRBV5-1 and TRBJ2-1, is KAGVTQTPRYLIKTRGQQVTLSCSPISGHRSVSWYQQTPGQGLQFLFEYFSETQRNKGNFPGRFSGRQFSNSRSEMNVSTLELGDSALYLCASSLLRETYNEQFFGPGTRLTVL.

With regard to this clone: Other nucleotide sequences from this sample produce the same CDR3. The rearrangement uses TRBV3-1 (or the pseudogene TRBV3-2) and TRBJ2-1; no definite D call. From germline, CDR1 is LGHDT and CDR2 YNNKEL (reference sequence). V gave up 1 base and J gave up 6 bases, with 7 bases separating them. This CDR3 is built from 13 residues. CDR3 residues: CASSQVSSNEQFF. For the CDR3, the DNA is TGTGCCAGCAGCCAAGTATCTTCCAATGAGCAGTTCTTC.

The chain is built from TRBV18 and TRBJ1-4; D remains ambiguous. Trimming left V 2 bases short and J 8 bases short, with 12 bases between. There are 14 residues in the CDR3. CDR1 is KGHSH, CDR2 LQKENI, per germline. DNA of the CDR3: TGTGCCAGCTCACCAGGGAAGGGAGGCGAAAAACTGTTTTTT. This translates into CASSPGKGGEKLFF.

This clone occurred once. The CDR3 nucleotides read TGCGCCAGCAGCTTGGAACTAGCGGGCTCCTTAGATACGCAGTATTTT. Encoded protein: CASSLELAGSLDTQYF. This rearrangement joins TRBV5-1 to TRBJ2-3, with 9 positions matching TRBD2. Germline CDR1 reads SGHRS; CDR2 reads YFSETQ. Trimming removed 0 bases from V and 5 bases from J; junction bases left unmatched: 7. This CDR3 spans 16 amino acids.

This chain connects TRBV28 to TRBJ1-5; D is uncertain. The CDR3 spans 13 residues. V was shortened by 6 bases and J by 3 bases, with 9 bases between the two germline ends. In germline, CDR1 is MDHEN, CDR2 SYDVKM. The DNA of the CDR3 is TGTGCCAGCAGCTCACAGTTCAATCAGCCCCAGCATTTT. Its translation: CASSSQFNQPQHF.

This clone was counted once. V and J are TRBV3-1 (or the pseudogene TRBV3-2) and TRBJ1-1; D unclear. This CDR3 is built from 14 residues. CDR1 LGHDT and CDR2 YNNKEL come from the germline V gene (reference sequence). V dropped 1 base and J dropped 2 bases, with 8 bases sitting between them. CDR3 sequence reads: CASSQGVANTEAFF. Here the CDR3 DNA reads TGTGCCAGCAGCCAAGGGGTCGCCAACACTGAAGCTTTCTTT.

The rearrangement links TRBV6-5 to TRBJ1-2; D might be TRBD1 (6 bases). V was cut by 6 bases and J by 8 bases, with 16 bases left in between. Germline lookup yields CDR1 MNHEY and CDR2 SVGAGI. The CDR3 totals 13 residues. CDR3 in amino acids: CASRGGVGTGYTF. For the CDR3, the DNA is TGTGCCAGCAGAGGAGGTGTGGGGACAGGCTACACCTTC.

The V call is TRBV28, the J call TRBJ1-1; a weak D match, TRBD1 (5 bases). This CDR3 has 13 residues. The germline V gene encodes CDR1 MDHEN and CDR2 SYDVKM. V was clipped by 7 bases and J by 8 bases, with 17 bases between them. Here the CDR3 reads CASTLSTRGEAFF. CDR3 nucleotides: TGTGCCAGCACCCTCTCCACGAGGGGCGAAGCTTTCTTT.

Regarding this clone: Other nucleotide sequences in the sample specify the same CDR3. The chain uses TRBV18 and TRBJ2-6; D is unresolved. Germline V gives CDR1 KGHSH, CDR2 LQKENI. Trimming removed 6 bases at V and 4 bases at J, with 4 bases between. The CDR3 covers 12 residues. CDR3 DNA sequence: TGTGCCAGCTCTTCCGGGGCCAACGTCCTGACTTTC. Translating it yields CASSSGANVLTF.

The CDR3, as DNA: TGTGCCAGCAGTTCACAGGGGCGGACTGAAGCTTTCTTT. It is translated as CASSSQGRTEAFF. The gene calls are TRBV27 and TRBJ1-1; 7 positions match TRBD1. The CDR3 length is 13 residues. J was trimmed by 5 bases and V by 4 bases; bases with no gene match: 4. Germline V lookup: CDR1 MNHEY, CDR2 SMNVEV (reference sequence).

CDR3 residues: CASSLKGSGSQETQYF. CDR3 DNA sequence: TGTGCCAGCAGCTTAAAAGGTAGCGGGAGCCAAGAGACCCAGTACTTC. The J gene is TRBJ2-5, the V gene TRBV7-8; the match to TRBD2 covers 9 bases. Germline V gene lookup returns CDR1 SGHVS and CDR2 FQNEAQ. Trimming took 2 bases from V and 1 from J; bases not matched to a gene: 5. The CDR3 length is 16 residues.

This chain links TRBV12-3 or TRBV12-4 with TRBJ1-2; D not resolved. V was shortened by 3 bases and J by 7 bases, with 9 bases between the two germline ends. The CDR3 length is 12 residues. The CDR3 DNA follows: TGTGCCAGCAGTTTGTATAGGAGTGGCTACACCTTC. This codes for CASSLYRSGYTF.